This T cell receptor (beta chain) was sequenced for a study of shared clonotypes between healthy human individuals. Study background: Two women and a few men aged 18 to 49 served as donors.

V lost 5 bases, J lost 3 bases, and 17 bases lay in between. In germline, CDR1 is SGHAT, CDR2 FQNNGV. The CDR3 loop spans 15 amino acids. Investigators spread the genomic DNA of each subset evenly over several immunoSEQ plates. Unsorted PBMC replicate PCRs used 250 to 350 ng DNA, approximately 30,000 T cell genomes. Profiled with immunoSEQ multiplex PCR; TCRdb holds only in-frame clones, not every one. The sample lists 500,000 to 650,000 clones, roughly 79% occurring once. Genomic DNA, for the unsorted samples, came from roughly 94 million PBMCs. Sequencing used PBMCs. The receptor was isolated from a woman in her thirties or forties in good health. Some clones in this sample may be carry-over from other donors' samples. The chain recombines TRBV11-2 with TRBJ2-7; tentative D call: TRBD2 (6 bases). The CDR3 bases are TGTGCCAGCAGCGCGGGATCGGGACTCATCTACGAGCAGTACTTC. Its protein is CASSAGSGLIYEQYF.